The 5 T cell receptor beta chains below were found in one sample sequenced in a study of somatic mutations in cytotoxic T cells in rheumatoid arthritis. Clones were sequenced by immunoSEQ multiplex PCR, and TCRdb holds only the in-frame ones, with some missing. The data contain 15,000 to 20,000 clones, around 80% of them singletons. The sequencing sample was made of CD8+ T cells sorted from blood. All receptors come from an adult with rheumatoid arthritis.

The chain's CDR3 is CASSFQGPFNYGYTF. As DNA, the CDR3 is TGTGCCAGCAGCTTCCAGGGGCCCTTTAACTATGGCTACACCTTC. The rearrangement uses TRBV13 and TRBJ1-2, with TRBD1 as a possible D gene (6 bases). The CDR3 consists of 15 residues. Germline CDR1 is PRHDT and CDR2 is FYEKMQ (reference sequence). V was shortened by 3 bases and J by 1 base, with 12 bases between the two germline ends.

DNA for the CDR3: TGCGCCAGCAACAAAGACACGGGCTACGAGCAGTACTTC. This encodes CASNKDTGYEQYF. The gene calls are TRBV4-1 and TRBJ2-7; D is unclear. In germline, CDR1 is MGHRA, CDR2 YSYEKL. This CDR3 has 13 residues. The germline V and J ends were trimmed by 7 bases and 3 bases, with 13 bases remaining between them.

The CDR3 bases are TGTGCCAGTAGTGCTGATTCGTCTGTCGGGCAGTACTTC. As protein: CASSADSSVGQYF. The rearrangement joins TRBV19 to TRBJ2-7; no firm D call. The length of the CDR3 is 13 residues. Trimming took off 5 bases at V and 9 bases at J, with 17 bases between the two ends. From germline, CDR1 is LNHDA and CDR2 SQIVND (reference sequence).

V usage is TRBV28 and J usage is TRBJ2-4; D is uncertain. CDR1 is MDHEN and CDR2 is SYDVKM in the germline V gene. The germline V and J ends were trimmed by 2 bases and 8 bases, with 16 bases remaining between them. The CDR3 has 15 amino acids. CDR3: CASSLKDSALDIQYF. The CDR3 coding sequence is TGTGCCAGCAGTTTAAAGGATTCGGCATTGGACATTCAGTACTTC.

The rearrangement joins TRBV19 to TRBJ1-2, with D unresolved. The germline CDR1 and CDR2 sequences are LNHDA and SQIVND (reference sequence). Deletions cut 10 bases from V and 4 bases from J, with 7 bases between. The CDR3 runs to 10 residues. CDR3 protein: CATKFYGYTF. The CDR3 DNA is TGTGCCACCAAGTTCTATGGCTACACCTTC.